This T cell receptor beta chain is from a study of T cells after yellow fever vaccination. On the study more broadly: Low-cell-number fractions were prepared with SMART-Seq v4 Ultra Low Input. Study-wide findings and caveats: Peaking faster, on day 5 versus 15, the secondary response was nonetheless weaker. Abundant bulk-population clonotypes could contaminate the FACS-sorted repertoires. Clonotype sharing between CD4 and CD8 compartments was small.

TCRdb used MiXCR to reprocess the 5' RACE reads, holding one entry per CDR3 protein. The sample yields some 320,000 distinct CDR3 sequences, 4.1% seen once. Germline V gene data show CDR1 as MDHEN and CDR2 as SYDVKM. The V end was cut by 7 bases, the J end by 3 bases, with 16 bases between. The CDR3 covers 16 residues. A word on this clonotype: No antigen is known for it.

The sequence was obtained from a man younger than 30 who received the YFV17D yellow fever vaccine. The chain has TRBV28 and TRBJ2-6; a weak D match, TRBD2 (5 bases). The sequences come from PBMCs, collected 5 days after the yellow fever booster vaccination. This CDR3 reads CASTLKEVGGANVLTF. The CDR3 DNA reads as TGTGCCAGCACCCTAAAGGAGGTGGGTGGGGCCAACGTCCTGACTTTC.